This T cell receptor (beta chain) was captured by sequencing in a study of CD8+ T cells in alopecia areata. Background on the study: It was oral tofacitinib, at 5 to 10 mg twice daily, that treated patients received. Study-wide findings and caveats: TCR sharing across patients was less clear than in mice, possibly HLA-related. The study found tofacitinib significantly decreased scalp clonality and expanded CD8+ clones among the top 100. Affected lesional scalp, above all in alopecia totalis/universalis, was more clonal than normal scalp.

The germline gives CDR1 MNHEY, CDR2 SMNVEV (reference sequence). The CDR3 runs 12 residues. V lost 2 bases, J lost 2 bases, and 3 bases lay in between. Once RNA had been extracted, it was reverse transcribed into cDNA to act as the sequencing template. The data were produced by immunoSEQ multiplex PCR, yet TCRdb's version contains in-frame clones alone and is incomplete. The sample lists some 170,000 clones, about 53% occurring once. Concerning this clone itself: Its antigen is undetermined.

The treatment is: oral pan-JAK inhibitor, 5-10 mg twice daily. This TCR derives from a human donor with alopecia areata. The sequencing used CD8+ T cells sorted from blood, collected at week 24, from a patient treated with tofacitinib. The V and J genes are TRBV27 and TRBJ1-1; no clear D. The CDR3 DNA is TGTGCCAGCAGTTTAGCCAACACTGAAGCTTTCTTT. The encoded protein is CASSLANTEAFF.